Each of the 12 T cell receptor beta chains below was sequenced from the same sample in a study of T cell responses to AZD1222 COVID-19 vaccine (dated by TCRdb to the early 2020s). Per the publication, the time point label means: about 28 days (+/-7) after the second vaccine dose. Receptor amplification or capture employed the immunoSEQ multiplex PCR assay. As stored in TCRdb, this immuneACCESS dataset retains in-frame rearrangements with V and J assigned. A fraction of the clones does not appear; measured against another copy, unresolved V genes explain less than half of the discrepancy, and the remainder lacks a known reason. In all, the sample holds around 110,000 clones, and 80% to 95% of those were seen once. The ten biggest clones cover 6.5% to 10% of the sample. Sequencing used peripheral blood, obtained 28 days after the second AZD1222 dose. These receptors were taken from an adult who received the AZD1222 COVID-19 vaccine.

This chain joins TRBV7-2 and TRBJ2-7; perhaps D is TRBD1 or TRBD2 (5 bases each). The germline CDR1 and CDR2 sequences are SGHTA and FQGNSA. V lost 5 bases, J lost 2 bases, and 16 bases lay in between. The CDR3 sequence is 15 residues long. The CDR3: CASSPRDGITYEQYF. As DNA, the CDR3 is TGTGCCAGCAGCCCCCGGGACGGCATAACCTACGAGCAGTACTTC.

The chain uses TRBV5-4 and TRBJ2-3; TRBD1 matches 8 bases. Germline V CDR1 and CDR2: SGHNT, YYREEE (reference sequence). V shed 4 bases, J shed 4 bases, and the junction held 5 bases outside the gene matches. CDR3 length equals 14 residues. The CDR3, as DNA: TGTGCCAGCAGCCTGGACAGGGTAGCAGATACGCAGTATTTT. Amino acid sequence: CASSLDRVADTQYF.

The sample holds a few counts of this clone. This chain joins TRBV6-4 and TRBJ1-5; D unclear. V lost 4 bases and J 1 base, leaving 2 bases between the germline ends. CDR3 size: 12 residues. Germline lookup yields CDR1 MRHNA and CDR2 SNTAGT. CDR3 sequence (DNA): TGTGCCAGCAGTGGGAGCAATCAGCCCCAGCATTTT. Translating gives CASSGSNQPQHF.

The V call is TRBV7-2, the J call TRBJ1-2, with TRBD1 as a possible D gene (6 bases). The germline V and J ends were trimmed by 3 bases and 7 bases, with 15 bases remaining between them. The CDR3 is 14 amino acids. CDR1 SGHTA and CDR2 FQGNSA come from the germline V gene. CDR3 amino acids: CASSFNQGWGGYTF. The CDR3 bases are TGTGCCAGCAGCTTCAACCAGGGGTGGGGTGGCTACACCTTC.

The chain recombines TRBV4-1 with TRBJ2-7; TRBD1 agrees at 7 bases. V shed 3 bases, J shed 6 bases, and the junction held 8 bases outside the gene matches. Germline V gives CDR1 MGHRA, CDR2 YSYEKL. The CDR3 contains 14 residues. CDR3 amino acids: CASSQIEGAGEQYF. In DNA, the CDR3 is TGCGCCAGCAGCCAGATAGAGGGGGCGGGCGAGCAGTACTTC.

Turning to this clone: An end of the junction does not agree with germline; a read error may underlie this. The chain combines TRBV9 with TRBJ2-7; 11 bases are a match to TRBD1. The CDR3 runs to 14 residues. CDR1 and CDR2 from the germline V gene are SGDLS and YYNGEE. CDR3 amino acids: CASSVALGQGARFF. The CDR3 DNA follows: TGTGCCAGCAGCGTAGCCCTAGGACAGGGGGCCAGGTTCTTC.

The chain uses TRBV7-2 and TRBJ1-1, with D unresolved. Per germline, CDR1 SGHTA and CDR2 FQGNSA. The CDR3 has 13 residues. The V gene lost 5 bases and the J gene lost 6 bases, with 13 bases spanning the gap. The CDR3 sequence is CASSRELSSEAFF. The CDR3 region has the DNA TGTGCCAGCAGCCGGGAATTGAGTTCTGAAGCTTTCTTT.

The genes are TRBV6-4 and TRBJ1-1, with D unclear. V was shortened by 10 bases and J by 6 bases, with 9 bases between the two germline ends. CDR3 length: 10 residues. The germline CDR1 and CDR2 sequences are MRHNA and SNTAGT. CDR3 bases: TGTGCCACCGAGCACCCTGAAGCTTTCTTT. Translating gives CATEHPEAFF.

The V call is TRBV5-6, the J call TRBJ2-1; D gene unclear. V lost 1 base to trimming and J lost 6 bases, with 14 bases between them. This CDR3 has 15 residues. CDR1 is SGHDT, CDR2 YYEEEE, per germline. The CDR3 nucleotides are TGTGCCAGCAGCTTGCTTTTTGGGAAAGGCAATGAGCAGTTCTTC. Its translation: CASSLLFGKGNEQFF.

The chain has TRBV15 and TRBJ1-5; 9 bases fit TRBD1. V shed 6 bases and J 6 bases; nucleotides not matched to a gene: 9. Germline V gene data show CDR1 as LNHNV and CDR2 as YYDKDF (reference sequence). The CDR3 spans 15 residues. In DNA, the CDR3 is TGTGCCACCAGTGCCGTTACAGGGGGCCGTCAGCCCCAGCATTTT. This translates into CATSAVTGGRQPQHF.

This rearrangement joins TRBV5-4 to TRBJ2-1, with D unresolved. CDR1 SGHNT and CDR2 YYREEE come from the germline V gene (reference sequence). This CDR3 is 11 amino acids long. V was pared by 4 bases and J by 8 bases, with 7 bases between. Here the CDR3 reads CASSRVDEQFF. DNA for the CDR3: TGTGCCAGCAGCCGGGTGGATGAGCAGTTCTTC.

The chain recombines TRBV6-5 with TRBJ2-2; TRBD1 might be the D (6 bases). CDR3 length equals 13 residues. V was clipped by 6 bases and J by 6 bases, with 11 bases between them. Per germline, CDR1 MNHEY and CDR2 SVGAGI. The CDR3 spells CASSPGVAGELFF. CDR3 bases: TGTGCCAGCAGCCCAGGGGTTGCCGGGGAGCTGTTTTTT.